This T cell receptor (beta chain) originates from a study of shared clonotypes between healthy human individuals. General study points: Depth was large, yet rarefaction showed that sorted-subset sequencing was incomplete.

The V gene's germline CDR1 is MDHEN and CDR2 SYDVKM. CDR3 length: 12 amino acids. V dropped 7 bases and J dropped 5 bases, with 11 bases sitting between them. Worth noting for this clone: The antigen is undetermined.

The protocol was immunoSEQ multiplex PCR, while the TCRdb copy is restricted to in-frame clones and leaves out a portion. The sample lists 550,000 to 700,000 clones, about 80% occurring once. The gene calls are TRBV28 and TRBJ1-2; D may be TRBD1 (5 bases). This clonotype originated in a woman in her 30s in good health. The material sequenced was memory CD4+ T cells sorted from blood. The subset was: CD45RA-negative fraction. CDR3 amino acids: CASTPQGYGYTF. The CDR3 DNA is TGTGCCAGCACTCCCCAGGGATATGGCTACACCTTC.